This T cell receptor (beta chain) comes out of a study of cytomegalovirus exposure and HLA in healthy donors. Whole-study findings and limits: Compared with the roughly 700-donor mean, an Asian-associated ancestry cluster reportedly had fewer N-insertions, according to a later analysis.

A remark on this clone: Its cognate antigen is unknown.

PCR used 60 Vbeta primers and 13 Jbeta primers. The repertoire was sequenced with immunoSEQ multiplex PCR; TCRdb's copy has only in-frame clones and lacks some. Of 100,000 to 150,000 clones listed, more than 75% are singletons. V lost 4 bases and J 1 base, leaving 13 bases between the germline ends. Germline V gives CDR1 MDHEN, CDR2 SYDVKM. The CDR3 has 15 amino acids. The source is a man in his forties in good health and CMV-seronegative. Material for sequencing was PBMCs. J is TRBJ1-2 and V is TRBV28, with a tentative D call TRBD1 (6 bases). The CDR3 here is CASSSPPQGNYGYTF. Here the CDR3 DNA reads TGTGCCAGCAGTTCCCCACCACAGGGTAACTATGGCTACACCTTC.